These 27 T cell receptor beta chains came from one sample sequenced in a study of Ad26.COV2.S vaccination and SARS-CoV-2 variants. TCRdb's table, derived via immunoSEQ multiplex PCR, lists solely in-frame clones and lacks some. The sample lists around 300,000 clones; around 89% were seen once. Treatment in this sample: 15 to 20 received Ad26.COV2.S at low or high dose, single or two shots; a few received placebo; per-sample allocation not given. Sampling happened 63 days after the first vaccine or placebo injection. Source: peripheral blood, taken in a trial of Ad26.COV2.S vaccine versus placebo. The source of these receptors is a person aged 18-60 years who received the Ad26.COV2.S COVID-19 vaccine or a placebo.

The rearrangement links TRBV28 to TRBJ1-5; D unresolved. This CDR3 spans 15 amino acids. The V gene lost 2 bases and the J gene lost 4 bases, with 12 bases spanning the gap. Germline assignment: CDR1 MDHEN and CDR2 SYDVKM. The CDR3 DNA sequence: TGTGCCAGCAGTTTAGGCGGCAGGCTGAATCAGCCCCAGCATTTT. This sequence encodes CASSLGGRLNQPQHF.

The chain joins TRBV29-1 to TRBJ2-2, with TRBD1 matching over 7 bases. V lost 7 bases to trimming and J lost 1 base; unmatched junction nucleotides: 3. This CDR3 spans 13 amino acids. Germline CDR1 and CDR2: SQVTM and ANQGSEA. CDR3 residues: CSGGQRNTGELFF. CDR3 DNA sequence: TGCAGCGGGGGACAGCGGAACACCGGGGAGCTGTTTTTT.

The V and J genes are TRBV4-1 and TRBJ2-3; D uncertain. CDR1 and CDR2 (germline): MGHRA, YSYEKL. V was shortened by 3 bases and J by 2 bases, with 15 bases between the two germline ends. This CDR3 region has 16 residues. The CDR3 region is CASSQPDAYLTDTQYF. In DNA, the CDR3 is TGCGCCAGCAGCCAGCCGGACGCTTACCTCACAGATACGCAGTATTTT.

The V and J genes are TRBV28 and TRBJ1-1, with TRBD1 matching 7 bases. V lost 6 bases and J lost 2; bases outside the gene matches: 12. Germline-derived CDR1 and CDR2 are MDHEN and SYDVKM. The CDR3 runs to 16 residues. As DNA, the CDR3 is TGTGCCAGCAGGGGGGGGAAGGGACAGCCAAACACTGAAGCTTTCTTT. This codes for CASRGGKGQPNTEAFF.

The rearrangement uses TRBV20-1 and TRBJ2-1, with TRBD2 matching over 10 bases. Germline values: CDR1 DFQATT, CDR2 SNEGSKA (reference sequence). This CDR3 spans 14 amino acids. Unmatched junction bases numbered 8, after V lost 3 bases and J lost 9 bases. As DNA, the CDR3 is TGCAGTGCTAGTCGGCTAGCGGGAGTGCCTGAGCAGTTCTTC. It encodes CSASRLAGVPEQFF.

The chain recombines TRBV9 with TRBJ1-1, with D possibly matching TRBD1 (6 bases). The CDR3 is 14 residues long. The V gene lost 4 bases and the J gene lost 1 base, with 11 bases spanning the gap. Germline CDR1 and CDR2: SGDLS and YYNGEE. The CDR3 coding sequence is TGTGCCAGCAGCCCAAACAGGGAGAACACTGAAGCTTTCTTT. Translating gives CASSPNRENTEAFF.

V usage is TRBV6-5 and J usage is TRBJ1-2; maybe TRBD1 (6 bases). Germline loops: CDR1 MNHEY, CDR2 SVGAGI. The germline V and J ends were trimmed by 9 bases and 3 bases, with 20 bases remaining between them. The CDR3 runs 15 residues. The CDR3 protein is CASLPNWAGDYGYTF. Here the CDR3 DNA reads TGTGCCAGTCTTCCTAACTGGGCAGGGGACTATGGCTACACCTTC.

CDR3 nucleotides: TGTGCCAGCAGCTTAATGAGTGAGGACGGGGAGCTGTTTTTT. Amino acids: CASSLMSEDGELFF. The rearrangement joins TRBV7-9 to TRBJ2-2; D ambiguous. Germline V gives CDR1 SEHNR, CDR2 FQNEAQ (reference sequence). The CDR3 loop spans 14 amino acids. The V end lost 2 bases, the J end lost 7 bases, and 11 bases lay between the germline ends.

V and J are TRBV15 and TRBJ2-7; no definite D call. Germline lookup yields CDR1 LNHNV and CDR2 YYDKDF (reference sequence). The CDR3 length is 13 residues. V lost 3 bases, J lost 3 bases, and 9 bases lay in between. The CDR3 sequence: CATSRDADYEQYF. Here the CDR3 DNA reads TGTGCCACCAGCAGGGATGCTGACTACGAGCAGTACTTC.

The V call is TRBV5-1, the J call TRBJ2-7, with TRBD2 matching 8 bases. There are 16 residues in the CDR3. CDR1 is SGHRS, CDR2 YFSETQ, per germline. V lost 0 bases, J lost 7 bases, and 12 bases stayed unmatched. The CDR3 DNA reads TGCGCCAGCAGCTTGGTAGGACTAGCCGACGCGGGGGAGCAGTACTTC. This gives the protein CASSLVGLADAGEQYF.

The chain is built from TRBV15 and TRBJ1-4; 9 bases are a match to TRBD1. J gave up 5 bases and V 4 bases, and 5 bases lay outside the gene matches. Germline CDR1 and CDR2: LNHNV and YYDKDF (reference sequence). The CDR3 is 15 residues long. The CDR3, as DNA: TGTGCCACCAGCATAAGACAGGGGGTCAATGAAAAACTGTTTTTT. Amino acid sequence: CATSIRQGVNEKLFF.

CDR3 bases: TGTGCGACAGGGCCCCTTAACTATGGCTACACCTTC. It encodes CATGPLNYGYTF. V usage is TRBV28 and J usage is TRBJ1-2; TRBD1 matches 7 bases. This CDR3 is built from 12 residues. Per the germline V gene, CDR1 is MDHEN and CDR2 is SYDVKM.

The CDR3 spells CASQEKLFF. In nucleotides, the CDR3 is TGTGCCAGCCAGGAAAAACTGTTTTTT. This sequence joins TRBV6-4 and TRBJ1-4; D call uncertain. V was cut by 8 bases and J by 8 bases, with 3 bases left in between. Germline CDR1 is MRHNA and CDR2 is SNTAGT. The CDR3 consists of 9 residues.

This chain connects TRBV9 to TRBJ2-6; D could derive from TRBD1 or TRBD2 (5 bases each). Trimming removed 0 bases from V and 0 bases from J, with 19 bases in between. The CDR3 consists of 20 residues. Germline CDR1 and CDR2: SGDLS and YYNGEE. CDR3 nucleotides: TGTGCCAGCAGCGTAGGTATTAAGGGACCCGGATCCTCTGGGGCCAACGTCCTGACTTTC. This sequence encodes CASSVGIKGPGSSGANVLTF.

The genes are TRBV7-8 and TRBJ2-3; weak D call: TRBD2 (7 bases). Looked up from germline, CDR1 is SGHVS and CDR2 is FQNEAQ. This CDR3 spans 17 amino acids. V lost 1 base and J lost 2, with 16 bases in between. The CDR3 sequence is CASSLEVRGLNTDTQYF. The CDR3 DNA follows: TGTGCCAGCAGCTTAGAGGTGCGGGGGCTAAACACAGATACGCAGTATTTT. The full variable domain, in which reference TRBV7-8 and TRBJ2-3 provide the parts outside the CDR3, is GAGVSQSPRYKVAKRGQDVALRCDPISGHVSLFWYQQALGQGPEFLTYFQNEAQLDKSGLPSDRFFAERPEGSVSTLKIQRTQQEDSAVYLCASSLEVRGLNTDTQYFGPGTRLTVL.

This clone occurred many times. This chain connects TRBV3-1 (or the pseudogene TRBV3-2) to TRBJ2-1, with 12 bases matching TRBD2. Germline V gene sequence: CDR1 LGHDT, CDR2 YNNKEL (reference sequence). The CDR3 covers 21 residues. V lost 3 bases and J lost 1; bases outside the gene matches: 16. CDR3 sequence reads: CASSQRLAGAGRTRSYNEQFF. CDR3 coding DNA: TGTGCCAGCAGCCAGCGACTAGCGGGAGCGGGTCGTACACGTTCCTACAATGAGCAGTTCTTC.

The gene calls are TRBV5-1 and TRBJ1-1; D ambiguous. Trimming pared 0 bases from V and 1 base from J, leaving 10 bases between. Looked up from germline, CDR1 is SGHRS and CDR2 is YFSETQ. The CDR3 contains 15 residues. CDR3 DNA sequence: TGCGCCAGCAGCTTGGGAGGGCCGGAGAACACTGAAGCTTTCTTT. Residues: CASSLGGPENTEAFF.

The chain is built from TRBV2 and TRBJ1-4; D is possibly TRBD1 (5 bases). CDR1 SNHLY and CDR2 FYNNEI come from the germline V gene. CDR3 length: 13 amino acids. Between the trimmed V and J ends, which lost 8 bases and 4 bases, there was a span of 11 bases. Here the CDR3 DNA reads TGTGCCAGCGTAAGGGACCTTAATGAAAAACTGTTTTTT. Amino acids: CASVRDLNEKLFF. Drawing the rest from reference TRBV2 and TRBJ1-4, the complete variable domain is EPEVTQTPSHQVTQMGQEVILRCVPISNHLYFYWYRQILGQKVEFLVSFYNNEISEKSEIFDDQFSVERPDGSNFTLKIRSTKLEDSAMYFCASVRDLNEKLFFGSGTQLSVL.

This chain connects TRBV24-1 to TRBJ2-1; 9 bases map to TRBD2. This CDR3 is built from 14 residues. J lost 9 bases, V lost 2 bases, and 4 bases had no gene match. Per germline, CDR1 KGHDR and CDR2 SFDVKD. Here the CDR3 reads CATSDSLTSGEQFF. The CDR3 nucleotides read TGTGCCACCAGTGATTCCCTGACTAGCGGTGAGCAGTTCTTC.

The CDR3 nucleotides are TGTGCCCGGGGAGCCGGCCTAAGCACAGATACGCAGTATTTT. Residues: CARGAGLSTDTQYF. The chain joins TRBV30 to TRBJ2-3, with D possibly matching TRBD2 (5 bases). Germline V gene data show CDR1 as GTSNPN and CDR2 as SVGIG (reference sequence). The ends were cut back, 8 bases at V and 0 bases at J, with 15 bases in the middle. The CDR3 is 14 amino acids.

V and J are TRBV6-2 or TRBV6-3 and TRBJ1-1; no clear D gene. With 4 bases removed from V and 5 bases from J, the gap between germline ends came to 14 bases. The germline V gene has CDR1 MNHEY and CDR2 SVGEGT. This CDR3 comprises 14 residues. CDR3 sequence (DNA): TGTGCCAGCAGTTCCCTTACGGGGTGGACTGAAGCTTTCTTT. Its protein is CASSSLTGWTEAFF.

This sequence joins TRBV6-6 and TRBJ2-5; 7 nucleotides match TRBD2. This CDR3 contains 16 residues. The germline gives CDR1 MNHNY, CDR2 SVGAGI (reference sequence). V lost 4 bases, J lost 2 bases, and 10 bases stayed unmatched. The CDR3 spells CASSLHGLEAQETQYF. CDR3 DNA sequence: TGTGCCAGCAGTTTACACGGACTAGAAGCACAAGAGACCCAGTACTTC.

The rearrangement uses TRBV6-6 and TRBJ1-6; D perhaps matches TRBD1 (5 bases). CDR1 MNHNY and CDR2 SVGAGI come from the germline V gene (reference sequence). V was clipped by 0 bases and J by 10 bases, with 10 bases between them. This CDR3 spans 14 amino acids. In DNA form, the CDR3 reads TGTGCCAGCAGTTACTCGGGCGGGGGATCACCCCTCCACTTT. Translation: CASSYSGGGSPLHF.

This clone was seen once. This chain connects TRBV6-8 to TRBJ2-7; 8 bases align to TRBD1. The V segment lost 4 bases and the J segment 4 bases; nucleotides outside the gene matches: 6. This CDR3 spans 14 amino acids. CDR1 and CDR2 (germline): MNHGY, SAAAGT. CDR3 in DNA: TGTGCCAGCAGTTCCCAGGGGGCGCTTTACGAGCAGTACTTC. This translates into CASSSQGALYEQYF.

The gene calls are TRBV30 and TRBJ1-1; 8 bases align to TRBD1. Per the germline V gene, CDR1 is GTSNPN and CDR2 is SVGIG (reference sequence). This CDR3 comprises 14 residues. J gave up 4 bases and V 2 bases, and 6 bases lay outside the gene matches. CDR3 amino acids: CAWSFRGQGTEAFF. Written as DNA, the CDR3 is TGTGCCTGGAGTTTCAGGGGGCAGGGCACTGAAGCTTTCTTT.

Only one count was recorded for this clone. V and J are TRBV6-2 or TRBV6-3 and TRBJ1-5; D call uncertain. This CDR3 is 14 amino acids long. Trimming took off 7 bases at V and 6 bases at J, with 16 bases between the two ends. Germline V CDR1 and CDR2: MNHEY, SVGEGT. CDR3 bases: TGTGCCAGCAACCCCCTGGAATTCCGTCAGCCCCAGCATTTT. Its protein is CASNPLEFRQPQHF.

This chain joins TRBV30 and TRBJ2-7, with 11 bases identical to TRBD1. This CDR3 spans 14 amino acids. J lost 3 bases, V lost 3 bases, and 4 bases had no gene match. Germline V gene lookup returns CDR1 GTSNPN and CDR2 SVGIG (reference sequence). CDR3 in amino acids: CAWSPGTGGYEQYF. The CDR3 DNA sequence: TGTGCCTGGAGCCCCGGGACAGGGGGCTACGAGCAGTACTTC.